This TCR beta chain appears in the sequencing data of a study of T cell repertoires in aging, cancer and after chemotherapy. The V and J ends lost 4 bases and 0 bases respectively, with 12 bases between them. The V gene's germline CDR1 is MNHNS and CDR2 SASEGT. The CDR3 runs 16 residues. Peripheral blood genomic DNA, not sorted cells or RNA, was the template. TRB rearrangements spanning V, D and J were amplified using mixed TRB-A/B primers. TCRdb analysed the multiplex PCR reads with MiXCR anew, one entry per CDR3 protein. The sample has 6,000 to 9,000 distinct CDR3 sequences; roughly 35% are singletons.

Source material: blood. The source of this sequence is a human donor in good health. The rearrangement links TRBV6-1 to TRBJ1-4, with D maybe TRBD1 (5 bases). CDR3 loop: CASSVARATTNEKLFF. The DNA of the CDR3 is TGTGCCAGCAGTGTCGCCAGGGCAACAACTAATGAAAAACTGTTTTTT.